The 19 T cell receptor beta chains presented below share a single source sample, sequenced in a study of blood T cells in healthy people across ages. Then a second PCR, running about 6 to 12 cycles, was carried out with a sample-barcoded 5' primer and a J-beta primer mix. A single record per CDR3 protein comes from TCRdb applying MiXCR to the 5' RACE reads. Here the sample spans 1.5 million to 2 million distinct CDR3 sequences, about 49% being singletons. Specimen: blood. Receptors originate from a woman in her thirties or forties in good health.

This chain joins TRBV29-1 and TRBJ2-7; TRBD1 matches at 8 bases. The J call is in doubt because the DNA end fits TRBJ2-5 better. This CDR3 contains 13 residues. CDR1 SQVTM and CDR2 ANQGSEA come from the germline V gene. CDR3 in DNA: TGCAGCACTCGGACAGGGATTAGAGAGACCCAGTACTTC. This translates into CSTRTGIRETQYF.

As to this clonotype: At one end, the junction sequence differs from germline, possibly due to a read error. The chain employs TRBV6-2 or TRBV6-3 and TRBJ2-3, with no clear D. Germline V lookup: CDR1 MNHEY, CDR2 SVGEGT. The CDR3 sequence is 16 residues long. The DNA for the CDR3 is TGTGCCAGTAGTTACTCAAACCGTTTTAGCACAGATACGCAGTATTTT. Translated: CASSYSNRFSTDTQYF.

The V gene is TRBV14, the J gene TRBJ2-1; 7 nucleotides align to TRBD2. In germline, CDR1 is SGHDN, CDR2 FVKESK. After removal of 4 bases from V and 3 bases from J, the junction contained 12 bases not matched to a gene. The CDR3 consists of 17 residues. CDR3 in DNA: TGTGCCAGCAGCCGTAGGGGAGCGAGCGGGGTCTACAATGAGCAGTTCTTC. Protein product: CASSRRGASGVYNEQFF.

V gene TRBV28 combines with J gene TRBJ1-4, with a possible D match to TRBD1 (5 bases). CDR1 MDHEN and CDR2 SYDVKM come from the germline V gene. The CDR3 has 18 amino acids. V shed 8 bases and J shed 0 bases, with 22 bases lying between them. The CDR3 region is CASRSGRMGKATNEKLFF. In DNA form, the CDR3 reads TGTGCCAGCCGATCAGGGCGAATGGGGAAAGCAACTAATGAAAAACTGTTTTTT. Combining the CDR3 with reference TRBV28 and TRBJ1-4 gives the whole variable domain DVKVTQSSRYLVKRTGEKVFLECVQDMDHENMFWYRQDPGLGLRLIYFSYDVKMKEKGDIPEGYSVSREKKERFSLILESASTNQTSMYLCASRSGRMGKATNEKLFFGSGTQLSVL.

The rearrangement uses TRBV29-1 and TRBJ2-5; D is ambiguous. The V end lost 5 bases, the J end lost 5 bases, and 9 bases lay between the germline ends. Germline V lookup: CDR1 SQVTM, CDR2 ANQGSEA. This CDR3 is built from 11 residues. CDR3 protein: CSVLGRETQYF. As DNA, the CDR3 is TGCAGCGTTCTCGGGCGCGAGACCCAGTACTTC. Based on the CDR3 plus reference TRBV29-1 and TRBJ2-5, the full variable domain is SAVISQKPSRDICQRGTSLTIQCQVDSQVTMMFWYRQQPGQSLTLIATANQGSEATYESGFVIDKFPISRPNLTFSTLTVSNMSPEDSSIYLCSVLGRETQYFGPGTRLLVL.

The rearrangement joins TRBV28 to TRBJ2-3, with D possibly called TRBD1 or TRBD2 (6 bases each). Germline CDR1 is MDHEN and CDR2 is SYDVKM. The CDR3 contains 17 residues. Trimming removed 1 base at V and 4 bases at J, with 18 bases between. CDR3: CASSLLRGAMGADTQYF. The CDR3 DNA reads TGTGCCAGCAGTTTATTGAGGGGGGCGATGGGAGCAGATACGCAGTATTTT.

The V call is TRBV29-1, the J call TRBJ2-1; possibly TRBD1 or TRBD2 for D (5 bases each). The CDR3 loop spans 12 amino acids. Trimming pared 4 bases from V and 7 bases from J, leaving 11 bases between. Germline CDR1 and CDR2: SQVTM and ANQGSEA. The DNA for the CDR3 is TGCAGCGTTGTGGGGACCCCAAATGAGCAGTTCTTC. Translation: CSVVGTPNEQFF.

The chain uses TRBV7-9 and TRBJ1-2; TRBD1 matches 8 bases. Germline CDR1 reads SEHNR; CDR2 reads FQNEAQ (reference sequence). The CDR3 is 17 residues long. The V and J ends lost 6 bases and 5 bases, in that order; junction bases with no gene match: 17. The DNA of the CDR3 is TGTGCCAGCAGTCCCTCAGAGGGCAGGGGGCCGCTGTATGGCTACACCTTC. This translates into CASSPSEGRGPLYGYTF.

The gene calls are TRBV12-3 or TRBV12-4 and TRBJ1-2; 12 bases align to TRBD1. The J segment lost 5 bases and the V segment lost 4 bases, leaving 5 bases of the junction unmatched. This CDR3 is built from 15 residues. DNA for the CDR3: TGTGCCAGCAGTTCCGGGACAGGGGGCAGATATGGCTACACCTTC. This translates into CASSSGTGGRYGYTF.

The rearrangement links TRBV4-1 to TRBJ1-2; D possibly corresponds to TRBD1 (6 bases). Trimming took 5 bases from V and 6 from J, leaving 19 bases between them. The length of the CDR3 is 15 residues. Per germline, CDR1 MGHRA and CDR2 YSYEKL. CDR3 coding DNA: TGCGCCAGCAGCTTCAGCAGAAGGGGGGGCGATGGCTACACCTTC. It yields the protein CASSFSRRGGDGYTF.

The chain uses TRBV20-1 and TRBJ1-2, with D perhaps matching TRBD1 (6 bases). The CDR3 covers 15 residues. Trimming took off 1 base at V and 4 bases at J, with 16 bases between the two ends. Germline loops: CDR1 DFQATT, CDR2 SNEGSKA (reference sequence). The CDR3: CSARGGAGVAYGYTF. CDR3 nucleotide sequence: TGCAGTGCTAGAGGCGGGGCAGGGGTTGCCTATGGCTACACCTTC.

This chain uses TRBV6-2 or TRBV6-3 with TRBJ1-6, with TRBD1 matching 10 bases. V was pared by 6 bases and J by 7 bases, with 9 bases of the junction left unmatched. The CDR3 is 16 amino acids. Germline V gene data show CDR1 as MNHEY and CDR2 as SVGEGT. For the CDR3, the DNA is TGTGCCAGCAGACCCGCGACAGGGGGCTTCAATTCACCCCTCCACTTT. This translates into CASRPATGGFNSPLHF.

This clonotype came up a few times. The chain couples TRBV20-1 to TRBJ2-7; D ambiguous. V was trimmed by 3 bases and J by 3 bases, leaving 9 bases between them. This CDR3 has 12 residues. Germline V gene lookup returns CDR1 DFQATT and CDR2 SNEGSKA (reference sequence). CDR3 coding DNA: TGCAGTGCTAGTGCCAGCAACTACGAGCAGTACTTC. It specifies CSASASNYEQYF.

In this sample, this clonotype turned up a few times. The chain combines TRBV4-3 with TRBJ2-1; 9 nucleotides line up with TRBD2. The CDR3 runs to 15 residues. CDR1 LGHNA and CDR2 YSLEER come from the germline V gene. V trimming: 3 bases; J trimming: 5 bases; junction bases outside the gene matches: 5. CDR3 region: CASSHIRGGDNEQFF. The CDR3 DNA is TGCGCCAGCAGCCACATCCGCGGGGGGGACAATGAGCAGTTCTTC.

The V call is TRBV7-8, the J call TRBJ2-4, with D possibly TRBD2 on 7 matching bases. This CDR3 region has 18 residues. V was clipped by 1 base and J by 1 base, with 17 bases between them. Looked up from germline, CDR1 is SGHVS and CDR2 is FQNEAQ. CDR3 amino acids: CASSLVSGGFLAKNIQYF. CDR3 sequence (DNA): TGTGCCAGCAGCTTAGTCTCGGGGGGCTTTCTTGCCAAAAACATTCAGTACTTC. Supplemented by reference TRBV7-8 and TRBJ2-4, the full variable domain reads GAGVSQSPRYKVAKRGQDVALRCDPISGHVSLFWYQQALGQGPEFLTYFQNEAQLDKSGLPSDRFFAERPEGSVSTLKIQRTQQEDSAVYLCASSLVSGGFLAKNIQYFGAGTRLSVL.

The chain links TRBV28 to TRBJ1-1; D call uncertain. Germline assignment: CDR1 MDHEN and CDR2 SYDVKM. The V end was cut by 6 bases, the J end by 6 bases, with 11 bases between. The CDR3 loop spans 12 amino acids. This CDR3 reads CASSPPTPEAFF. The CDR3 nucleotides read TGTGCCAGCAGCCCCCCCACCCCTGAAGCTTTCTTT.

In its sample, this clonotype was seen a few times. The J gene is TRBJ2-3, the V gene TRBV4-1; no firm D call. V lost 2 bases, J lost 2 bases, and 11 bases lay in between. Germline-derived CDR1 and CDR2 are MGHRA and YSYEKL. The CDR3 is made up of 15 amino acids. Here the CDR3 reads CASSQTKFSTDTQYF. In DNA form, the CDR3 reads TGCGCCAGCAGCCAAACAAAATTTTCCACAGATACGCAGTATTTT.

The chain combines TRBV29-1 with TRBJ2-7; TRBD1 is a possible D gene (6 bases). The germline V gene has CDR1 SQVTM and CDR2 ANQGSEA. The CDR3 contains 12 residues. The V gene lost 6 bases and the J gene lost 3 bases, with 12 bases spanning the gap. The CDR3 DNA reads TGCAGCGTCAAGGACAGCGTCTACGAGCAGTACTTC. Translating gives CSVKDSVYEQYF.

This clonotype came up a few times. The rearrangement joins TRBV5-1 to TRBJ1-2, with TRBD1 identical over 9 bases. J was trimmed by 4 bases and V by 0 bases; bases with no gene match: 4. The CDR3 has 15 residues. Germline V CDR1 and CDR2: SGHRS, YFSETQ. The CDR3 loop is CASSLAGTGTYGYTF. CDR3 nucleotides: TGCGCCAGCAGCTTGGCCGGGACAGGGACCTATGGCTACACCTTC. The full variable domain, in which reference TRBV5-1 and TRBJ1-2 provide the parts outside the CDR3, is KAGVTQTPRYLIKTRGQQVTLSCSPISGHRSVSWYQQTPGQGLQFLFEYFSETQRNKGNFPGRFSGRQFSNSRSEMNVSTLELGDSALYLCASSLAGTGTYGYTFGSGTRLTVV.